The 19 T cell receptor beta chains below come from one sample, sequenced in a study of blood T cell repertoires in COVID-19 (dated by TCRdb to 2018 to 2021). Library preparation used the immunoSEQ multiplex PCR assay. TCRdb stores this immuneACCESS table with in-frame sequences only. Part of the clones is absent; in the studies checked, under half of the shortfall reflects unresolved V genes, and no reason is known for the rest. This sample has around 140,000 clones in its table, and around 83% of those were observed once. The ten biggest clones cover around 9.6% of the sample. The sequencing sample was made of peripheral blood. The receptor source for this set is a man between 60 and 75 years old with active or convalescent COVID-19.

The chain uses TRBV30 and TRBJ1-4; D perhaps matches TRBD1 (6 bases). Trimming left V 3 bases short and J 5 bases short, with 13 bases between. This CDR3 is 14 amino acids long. Germline CDR1 reads GTSNPN; CDR2 reads SVGIG (reference sequence). The CDR3 nucleotides read TGTGCCTGGAGGGAACAGGGAAGGAATGAAAAACTGTTTTTT. Translated, it gives CAWREQGRNEKLFF.

The CDR3 DNA sequence: TGTGCCAGCATGGGGACTAGCGGGCACAATGAGCAGTTCTTC. It yields the protein CASMGTSGHNEQFF. This sequence joins TRBV6-5 and TRBJ2-1, with TRBD2 matching over 12 bases. Germline lookup yields CDR1 MNHEY and CDR2 SVGAGI. Unmatched junction bases numbered 3, after V lost 7 bases and J lost 5 bases. The CDR3 length is 14 residues.

The rearrangement uses TRBV5-1 and TRBJ2-7; D is perhaps TRBD1 (6 bases). Trimming left V 0 bases short and J 7 bases short, with 26 bases between. CDR1 and CDR2 from the germline V gene are SGHRS and YFSETQ. The CDR3 is made up of 18 amino acids. CDR3 amino acids: CASSLGATSSGELGEQYF. The CDR3 region has the DNA TGCGCCAGCAGCTTGGGTGCGACTTCCTCAGGGGAACTGGGGGAGCAGTACTTC.

The chain recombines TRBV30 with TRBJ1-4, with 7 bases identical to TRBD1. The V gene's germline CDR1 is GTSNPN and CDR2 SVGIG (reference sequence). V trimming: 5 bases; J trimming: 5 bases; junction bases outside the gene matches: 11. The CDR3 spans 15 residues. In nucleotides, the CDR3 is TGTGCCTGGCTCCCGGGGGGGACAGTGAATGAAAAACTGTTTTTT. It is translated as CAWLPGGTVNEKLFF.

The chain combines TRBV19 with TRBJ1-1, with a tentative D call TRBD1 (5 bases). The CDR3 loop spans 17 amino acids. Deletions cut 3 bases from V and 4 bases from J, with 21 bases between. Germline assignment: CDR1 LNHDA and CDR2 SQIVND (reference sequence). DNA for the CDR3: TGTGCCAGTAGTATGTTATTTCAGGCAGGGCCGACCACTGAAGCTTTCTTT. Its translation is CASSMLFQAGPTTEAFF. Supplemented by reference TRBV19 and TRBJ1-1, the full variable domain reads DGGITQSPKYLFRKEGQNVTLSCEQNLNHDAMYWYRQDPGQGLRLIYYSQIVNDFQKGDIAEGYSVSREKKESFPLTVTSAQKNPTAFYLCASSMLFQAGPTTEAFFGQGTRLTVV.

V usage is TRBV19 and J usage is TRBJ1-5, with D hard to call. Trimming pared 6 bases from V and 4 bases from J, leaving 10 bases between. CDR1 and CDR2 from the germline V gene are LNHDA and SQIVND (reference sequence). This CDR3 is 13 amino acids long. The CDR3 DNA is TGTGCCAGTAGAGACACCTATAATCAGCCCCAGCATTTT. It codes for CASRDTYNQPQHF.

About this clone: An end of the junction differs from the germline gene, which may be a read error. The gene calls are TRBV14 and TRBJ1-2, with D hard to call. Germline V lookup: CDR1 SGHDN, CDR2 FVKESK. CDR3 length equals 13 residues. CDR3 sequence reads: CASSQATDYGYTF. CDR3 coding DNA: TGTGCCAGCAGTCAAGCTACAGACTATGGCTACACCTTC.

This clone came up once. The gene calls are TRBV11-3 and TRBJ2-7; no reliable D call. The germline CDR1 and CDR2 sequences are SGHNT and YENEEA. The CDR3 is made up of 12 amino acids. V lost 1 base and J 6 bases, leaving 7 bases between the germline ends. The CDR3 DNA reads as TGTGCCAGCAGCTTAGTTCGCGGCGAGCAGTACTTC. This translates into CASSLVRGEQYF.

The chain combines TRBV7-6 with TRBJ2-1; the D gene is possibly TRBD2 (5 bases). V lost 4 bases to trimming and J lost 2 bases, with 33 bases between them. This CDR3 region has 22 residues. Germline CDR1 reads SGHVS; CDR2 reads FNYEAQ. CDR3: CASSSRDGRRGQGSSTYNEQFF. In DNA form, the CDR3 reads TGTGCCAGCAGCTCCCGTGATGGACGACGCGGGCAAGGGAGTTCGACCTACAATGAGCAGTTCTTC.

The gene calls are TRBV7-2 and TRBJ2-2; 9 nucleotides match TRBD1. The CDR3 is 18 residues long. V lost 2 bases to trimming and J lost 5 bases; unmatched junction nucleotides: 12. Germline-derived CDR1 and CDR2 are SGHTA and FQGNSA. CDR3 DNA: TGTGCCAGCAGCTTATCAGACCTGGGGACAGGGTGGACCGGGGAGCTGTTTTTT. Translating it yields CASSLSDLGTGWTGELFF.

This chain joins TRBV7-2 and TRBJ1-3, with 8 bases lining up with TRBD1. CDR1 SGHTA and CDR2 FQGNSA come from the germline V gene. V gave up 5 bases and J gave up 1 base; unmatched junction bases: 4. The CDR3 has 15 residues. CDR3 nucleotides: TGTGCCAGCAGCAAACAGGGGGGGTCTGGAAACACCATATATTTT. Protein sequence: CASSKQGGSGNTIYF.

The rearrangement uses TRBV18 and TRBJ1-1; D remains unclear. The CDR3 covers 14 residues. Trimming shortened V by 2 bases and J by 2 bases, and 9 bases separated the two germline ends. Germline V gives CDR1 KGHSH, CDR2 LQKENI. CDR3 bases: TGTGCCAGCTCACCATCCAGGTCTAACACTGAAGCTTTCTTT. Protein product: CASSPSRSNTEAFF.

This rearrangement joins TRBV4-3 to TRBJ2-1, with 9 bases that match TRBD1. Germline V CDR1 and CDR2: LGHNA, YSLEER. J was trimmed by 4 bases and V by 0 bases; bases with no gene match: 7. The CDR3 totals 17 residues. This CDR3 reads CASSQEGKDRGYNEQFF. In DNA form, the CDR3 reads TGCGCCAGCAGCCAAGAGGGTAAGGACAGGGGTTACAATGAGCAGTTCTTC.

The chain is built from TRBV14 and TRBJ1-1; TRBD1 might be the D (6 bases). The CDR3 length is 16 residues. Germline lookup yields CDR1 SGHDN and CDR2 FVKESK. With 0 bases removed from V and 0 bases from J, the gap between germline ends came to 11 bases. As DNA, the CDR3 is TGTGCCAGCAGCCAAGATGGCAGGGGTTTGAACACTGAAGCTTTCTTT. This gives the protein CASSQDGRGLNTEAFF. The full variable domain, with the rest looked up from reference TRBV14 and TRBJ1-1, is EAGVTQFPSHSVIEKGQTVTLRCDPISGHDNLYWYRRVMGKEIKFLLHFVKESKQDESGMPNNRFLAERTGGTYSTLKVQPAELEDSGVYFCASSQDGRGLNTEAFFGQGTRLTVV.

This chain connects TRBV5-3 to TRBJ1-1; D possibly corresponds to TRBD1 (6 bases). TRBV5-3 is noted as an ORF with a role that remains uncertain. The CDR3 has 17 amino acids. V shed 1 base and J shed 5 bases, with 21 bases lying between them. CDR3 DNA: TGTGCCAGAAGCTTGTTTTGGCCAGGGGAGTTTAATACTGAAGCTTTCTTT. The encoded protein is CARSLFWPGEFNTEAFF.

The J gene is TRBJ1-5, the V gene TRBV6-2 or TRBV6-3; D uncertain. The germline gives CDR1 MNHEY, CDR2 SVGEGT. CDR3 length: 13 amino acids. Trimming took 6 bases from V and 5 from J, leaving 11 bases between them. CDR3 nucleotides: TGTGCCAGCAGCCCAGCTCCTTATCAGCCCCAGCATTTT. Its translation is CASSPAPYQPQHF.

This chain connects TRBV19 to TRBJ1-1; 8 bases line up with TRBD1. The CDR3 is made up of 15 amino acids. The germline CDR1 and CDR2 sequences are LNHDA and SQIVND (reference sequence). V trimming: 7 bases; J trimming: 1 base; junction bases outside the gene matches: 8. As DNA, the CDR3 is TGTGCCAGTATTAAAAGGGACAGGAAGAACACTGAAGCTTTCTTT. This translates into CASIKRDRKNTEAFF.

The chain uses TRBV15 and TRBJ1-2, with D unclear. Germline V gene sequence: CDR1 LNHNV, CDR2 YYDKDF (reference sequence). The ends were cut back, 2 bases at V and 5 bases at J, with 15 bases in the middle. The CDR3 totals 15 residues. As DNA, the CDR3 is TGTGCCACCAGCAGATGGGAGGGTCGGAATTATGGCTACACCTTC. This encodes CATSRWEGRNYGYTF. Full variable domain (missing parts from reference TRBV15 and TRBJ1-2): DAMVIQNPRYQVTQFGKPVTLSCSQTLNHNVMYWYQQKSSQAPKLLFHYYDKDFNNEADTPDNFQSRRPNTSFCFLDIRSPGLGDTAMYLCATSRWEGRNYGYTFGSGTRLTVV.

The V call is TRBV24-1, the J call TRBJ2-2; 13 bases fit TRBD2. V trimming: 3 bases; J trimming: 8 bases; junction bases outside the gene matches: 5. The germline gives CDR1 KGHDR, CDR2 SFDVKD. This CDR3 comprises 16 residues. CDR3 in DNA: TGTGCCACCAGTGATCCCGGACTAGCGGGAGCTGGGGAGCTGTTTTTT. It yields the protein CATSDPGLAGAGELFF.